The T cell receptor beta chain described here comes from a study of blood T cells in healthy people across ages. Study-wide context: There was about one barcoded beta molecule captured by template switching per two T cells. Study-wide results and caveats: There were more naive CD4+ cells and higher diversity in long-lived donors than in aged donors.

There are 16 residues in the CDR3. Germline V gene data show CDR1 as ENHRY and CDR2 as SYGVKD. A J-beta primer mix and a sample-barcoded 5' primer were used in a second PCR of roughly 6 to 11 cycles. TCRdb used MiXCR to reprocess the 5' RACE reads, holding one entry per CDR3 protein. Of approximately 850,000 distinct CDR3 sequences listed, nearly 60% are singletons. Remarks on this clonotype: Antigen: not known.

This TCR was recovered from a man younger than 40 in good health. The rearrangement joins TRBV10-3 to TRBJ2-4, with 14 bases aligning to TRBD2. Judging by the DNA end, TRBJ2-7 fits better; the J call may be wrong. Sequenced input: blood. The CDR3 DNA sequence: TGTGCCATCAGTGACCCCGGGACTAGCGGGAGATACGAGCAGTACTTC. Amino acid sequence: CAISDPGTSGRYEQYF.